These 18 T cell receptor beta chains were sequenced from one sample in a study of CD8 T cells in ankylosing spondylitis. In TCRdb, the 5' RACE reads were re-called with MiXCR into one record per CDR3 protein. This sample carries 240,000 or so distinct CDR3 sequences, approximately 12% of them seen once, and the ten largest clones take less than 8%. Material: blood, either unsorted or a sorted T cell fraction (not recorded which). The receptors were sampled from a male donor with ankylosing spondylitis or in good health (not recorded which).

This clonotype was detected many times. V is TRBV30 and J is TRBJ2-2; 10 positions agree with TRBD2. Germline V CDR1 and CDR2: GTSNPN, SVGIG (reference sequence). This CDR3 is 15 amino acids long. V shed 8 bases and J 4 bases; nucleotides not matched to a gene: 10. The CDR3 region has the DNA TGTGCCGCACACAGGACTAGCGGAGGCACCGGGGAGCTGTTTTTT. This sequence encodes CAAHRTSGGTGELFF.

This clonotype was counted at least ten times. This sequence joins TRBV12-3 or TRBV12-4 and TRBJ1-5; D is perhaps TRBD1 (5 bases). Trimming removed 0 bases at V and 7 bases at J, with 10 bases between. The CDR3 is 14 residues long. The DNA of the CDR3 is TGTGCCAGCAGTTTAGCGTTGGGGGTCCAGCCCCAGCATTTT. This encodes CASSLALGVQPQHF.

This clonotype was counted at least ten times. The chain joins TRBV27 to TRBJ1-5; TRBD1 matches 8 bases. Germline assignment: CDR1 MNHEY and CDR2 SMNVEV (reference sequence). The CDR3 contains 15 residues. V shed 5 bases, J shed 6 bases, and the junction held 9 bases outside the gene matches. CDR3 loop: CASSPGTGNRQPQHF. For the CDR3, the DNA is TGTGCCAGCAGTCCCGGGACAGGAAATCGTCAGCCCCAGCATTTT.

This clonotype was seen ten or more times. V is TRBV12-3 or TRBV12-4 and J is TRBJ1-1, with D unresolved. The V end was cut by 3 bases, the J end by 0 bases, with 8 bases between. The CDR3 is made up of 14 amino acids. In DNA form, the CDR3 reads TGTGCCAGCAGTTTTACAGAACTGAACACTGAAGCTTTCTTT. It specifies CASSFTELNTEAFF.

This clonotype was seen at least ten times. A junction boundary mismatches the germline segment, possibly from a read error. The V gene is TRBV28, the J gene TRBJ2-5; D is perhaps TRBD1 or TRBD2 (5 bases each). The CDR3 extends over 16 amino acids. Germline V gene data show CDR1 as MDHEN and CDR2 as SYDVKM. This CDR3 is CASSFSGRHPQETQYF. DNA for the CDR3: TGTGCCAGCAGTTTCTCAGGGAGACACCCCCAAGAGACCCAGTATTTC. The complete variable domain, with remaining parts taken from reference TRBV28 and TRBJ2-5, reads DVKVTQSSRYLVKRTGEKVFLECVQDMDHENMFWYRQDPGLGLRLIYFSYDVKMKEKGDIPEGYSVSREKKERFSLILESASTNQTSMYLCASSFSGRHPQETQYFGPGTRLLVL.

Many counts were recorded for this clonotype. The V call is TRBV12-3 or TRBV12-4, the J call TRBJ1-1; D call uncertain. V was clipped by 3 bases and J by 1 base, with 9 bases between them. CDR3 length equals 14 residues. CDR3 sequence: CASSFSAKNTEAFF. CDR3 coding DNA: TGTGCCAGCAGTTTTTCTGCTAAGAACACTGAAGCTTTCTTT.

This chain connects TRBV6-2 or TRBV6-3 to TRBJ1-1; no clear D gene. Germline CDR1 MNHEY, CDR2 SVGEGT. The V end was cut by 5 bases, the J end by 0 bases, with 10 bases between. The CDR3 totals 14 residues. CDR3 nucleotides: TGTGCCAGCAGTGCCCCTACTGTGAACACTGAAGCTTTCTTT. It yields the protein CASSAPTVNTEAFF.

This clonotype occurred many times. The CDR3 here is CASSLAPATEAFF. Written as DNA, the CDR3 is TGCGCCAGCAGCTTGGCCCCGGCGACTGAAGCTTTCTTT. This chain joins TRBV5-1 and TRBJ1-1; D uncertain. Germline-derived CDR1 and CDR2 are SGHRS and YFSETQ. There are 13 residues in the CDR3. V dropped 0 bases and J dropped 5 bases, with 8 bases sitting between them. Variable domain in full (rest from reference TRBV5-1 and TRBJ1-1): KAGVTQTPRYLIKTRGQQVTLSCSPISGHRSVSWYQQTPGQGLQFLFEYFSETQRNKGNFPGRFSGRQFSNSRSEMNVSTLELGDSALYLCASSLAPATEAFFGQGTRLTVV.

The chain has TRBV5-1 and TRBJ2-2; possible D gene TRBD2, 5 bases. The V gene lost 0 bases and the J gene lost 6 bases, with 12 bases spanning the gap. CDR3 length: 15 amino acids. The V gene's germline CDR1 is SGHRS and CDR2 YFSETQ. For the CDR3, the DNA is TGCGCCAGCAGCTTGGCGAGGGCCCGGGCCGGGGAGCTGTTTTTT. Protein sequence: CASSLARARAGELFF. The variable domain in full, with the rest retrieved from reference TRBV5-1 and TRBJ2-2, is KAGVTQTPRYLIKTRGQQVTLSCSPISGHRSVSWYQQTPGQGLQFLFEYFSETQRNKGNFPGRFSGRQFSNSRSEMNVSTLELGDSALYLCASSLARARAGELFFGEGSRLTVL.

This clonotype was recorded only once. A much larger clone lies a single base off, so this may be a read error. The chain employs TRBV5-1 and TRBJ1-1; TRBD1 agrees at 10 bases. Unmatched junction bases numbered 7, after V lost 4 bases and J lost 4 bases. The CDR3 runs 15 residues. Germline CDR1 is SGHRS and CDR2 is YFSETQ. The CDR3 region is CASSLGQGSSTEAFF. Written as DNA, the CDR3 is TGCGCCAGCAGCCTGGGACAGGGGTCGAGCACTGAAGCTTTCTTT.

Many counts were recorded for this clonotype. This chain uses TRBV6-1 with TRBJ1-2, with 9 bases aligning to TRBD1. Germline CDR1 reads MNHNS; CDR2 reads SASEGT. This CDR3 has 15 amino acids. V was clipped by 4 bases and J by 5 bases; unmatched bases: 8. CDR3 DNA sequence: TGTGCCAGCAGTGCATACCCTGGACAGGGGTATGGCTACACCTTC. This encodes CASSAYPGQGYGYTF.

There are many counts of this clonotype. The chain uses TRBV7-8 and TRBJ2-5; TRBD2 aligns across 12 bases. J lost 4 bases, V lost 5 bases, and 8 bases had no gene match. The length of the CDR3 is 16 residues. The germline V gene encodes CDR1 SGHVS and CDR2 FQNEAQ. The CDR3 is CASSLRLAGVGETQYF. CDR3 coding DNA: TGTGCCAGCAGCCTCCGACTAGCGGGGGTGGGAGAGACCCAGTACTTC.

In this sample, this clonotype turned up many times. The chain employs TRBV24-1 and TRBJ2-1, with TRBD2 matching over 14 bases. The germline V gene encodes CDR1 KGHDR and CDR2 SFDVKD. With 3 bases clipped from V and 7 bases from J, the junction kept 10 bases outside the gene matches. This CDR3 is 18 amino acids long. The CDR3 DNA reads TGTGCCACCAGTGATGGGACTAGCGGGGGTTTATTTAGGAATGAGCAGTTCTTC. This gives the protein CATSDGTSGGLFRNEQFF.

The table lists this clonotype with many counts. The chain joins TRBV6-5 to TRBJ1-6; tentative D call: TRBD1 (5 bases). Trimming left V 2 bases short and J 6 bases short, with 8 bases between. The CDR3 contains 14 residues. Germline V gene lookup returns CDR1 MNHEY and CDR2 SVGAGI. CDR3 coding DNA: TGTGCCAGCAGTTACGGGGGGTCTAATTCACCCCTCCACTTT. Translating gives CASSYGGSNSPLHF.

This clonotype was counted between two and nine times. The chain is built from TRBV11-2 and TRBJ1-5; D is possibly TRBD1 (6 bases). This CDR3 has 15 amino acids. Deletions cut 0 bases from V and 6 bases from J, with 12 bases between. CDR1 is SGHAT and CDR2 is FQNNGV in the germline V gene. CDR3 in DNA: TGTGCCAGCAGCTTAGACAGGGGAGGTTTTCAGCCCCAGCATTTT. Translating it yields CASSLDRGGFQPQHF.

This clonotype was seen ten or more times. The J gene is TRBJ2-1, the V gene TRBV12-3 or TRBV12-4; TRBD2 matches 9 bases. V dropped 5 bases and J dropped 3; count of bases not matched to a gene: 5. The CDR3 loop spans 15 amino acids. DNA for the CDR3: TGTGCCAGCAGTCTTGTAGCGGGGGACTACAATGAGCAGTTCTTC. Translation: CASSLVAGDYNEQFF.

This clonotype has a count of ten or more. This chain connects TRBV28 to TRBJ1-5, with TRBD1 as a possible D gene (6 bases). The V end was cut by 5 bases, the J end by 4 bases, with 21 bases between. The germline V gene encodes CDR1 MDHEN and CDR2 SYDVKM. This CDR3 spans 17 amino acids. CDR3 sequence (DNA): TGTGCCAGCAGTCCTTTACGTCGGACAGCTATTAATCAGCCCCAGCATTTT. Translated: CASSPLRRTAINQPQHF.

This clonotype was picked up many times. The chain has TRBV12-3 or TRBV12-4 and TRBJ2-1, with D possibly being TRBD1 or TRBD2 (5 bases each). The CDR3 contains 14 residues. V was pared by 6 bases and J by 6 bases, with 15 bases between. The CDR3 spells CASSPGTIANEQFF. As DNA, the CDR3 is TGTGCCAGCAGCCCCGGGACCATAGCCAATGAGCAGTTCTTC.